Given below is one T cell receptor beta chain in context. Its antigen remains undetermined. It has no much larger one-base neighbor in the sample; base qualities were not kept. Here V drops 2 bases and J drops 5 bases, and the junction holds 4 bases not matched to any gene. CDR1 and CDR2 are read off the germline V gene as SGDLS and YYNGEE. Including cysteine and phenylalanine, the CDR3 has 13 amino acids. Just CDR3 DNA is preserved here, 39 bases in frame from base 1. These data are taken from a study (dated by TCRdb to the mid-2010s). The library was prepared using RT-PCR. The run used an Illumina MiSeq. TCRdb itself trimmed the public reads at Q25 with fastp, ran MiXCR and retained productive beta chains. A single entry per CDR3 protein holds the most common genes and DNA from its merged rows. This sample comprises about 700,000 distinct CDR3 sequences, 11% to 15% of them detected only once. The ten largest clones take up around 3.3% of the sample.

The chain joins TRBV9 to TRBJ2-7, with 7 central nucleotides matching TRBD1. Sequenced input: memory CD4+ T cells from blood. The sequence was collected from a female donor in good health, serving as a healthy control. The CDR3 protein sequence reads: CASSVDREHEQYF. In nucleotide form, the sequence is TGTGCCAGCAGCGTCGACAGGGAACACGAGCAGTACTTC.